Below are 7 T cell receptor beta chains sequenced from a single sample in a study of metastatic and nonmetastatic thyroid tumors. All patients reached thyroid surgery having received no treatment beforehand. With MiXCR, TCRdb called clones anew from the PCR reads. The top ten clones hold roughly 5% of a sample with several thousand clones, 14% to 15% of them seen once. Sequenced input: blood. All receptors derive from a female donor with papillary thyroid cancer or a benign thyroid nodule (not recorded which). Some clones in this sample may be carry-over from other donors' samples.

In the case of this clone: One end of the junction does not line up with germline, which may come from a read error. This chain uses TRBV5-1 with TRBJ2-2; 12 positions match TRBD1. CDR1 and CDR2 (germline): SGHRS, YFSETQ. The CDR3 totals 15 residues. DNA of the CDR3: TGCGCCATCAGCTTGGGCGGGACAGGGGGCCGGGAGCTGTTTTTT. Protein product: CAISLGGTGGRELFF.

In its sample, this clone is medium-sized. This sequence joins TRBV24-1 and TRBJ2-3, with TRBD2 identical over 8 bases. CDR3 size: 15 residues. Losses at the gene ends were 5 bases for V and 2 bases for J; bases not matched to a gene: 5. Germline lookup yields CDR1 KGHDR and CDR2 SFDVKD. The CDR3 nucleotides read TGTGCCACCAGTGCCGTTAGCGGGGACACAGATACGCAGTATTTT. It is translated as CATSAVSGDTDTQYF.

The chain has TRBV19 and TRBJ1-2; D unresolved. The germline gives CDR1 LNHDA, CDR2 SQIVND (reference sequence). V lost 9 bases and J lost 2, with 13 bases in between. The CDR3 totals 13 residues. CDR3 amino acids: CASRNQENYGYTF. The CDR3 DNA reads TGTGCCAGCCGTAATCAGGAGAACTATGGCTACACCTTC. Complete variable domain (other parts from reference TRBV19 and TRBJ1-2): DGGITQSPKYLFRKEGQNVTLSCEQNLNHDAMYWYRQDPGQGLRLIYYSQIVNDFQKGDIAEGYSVSREKKESFPLTVTSAQKNPTAFYLCASRNQENYGYTFGSGTRLTVV.

Judged by abundance, this clone is medium-sized (0.01 to 0.1%). The genes are TRBV12-3 or TRBV12-4 and TRBJ1-5; D is unclear. V gave up 5 bases and J gave up 3 bases, with 8 bases separating them. The CDR3 runs 13 residues. CDR3 amino acids: CASSITSNQPQHF. Written as DNA, the CDR3 is TGTGCCAGCAGTATAACTTCCAATCAGCCCCAGCATTTT.

This clone was detected ten times or more. The chain is built from TRBV20-1 and TRBJ2-7; 9 bases line up with TRBD1. The length of the CDR3 is 12 residues. Losses at the gene ends were 6 bases for V and 2 bases for J; bases not matched to a gene: 2. Germline V gene sequence: CDR1 DFQATT, CDR2 SNEGSKA (reference sequence). The CDR3 spells CSANRGPYEQYF. CDR3 DNA sequence: TGCAGTGCGAACAGGGGGCCCTACGAGCAGTACTTC.

This clone was picked up a small number of times. This could be a read error, since a much larger clone is one nucleotide away. The chain links TRBV3-1 to TRBJ1-1; D might be TRBD1 (6 bases). The germline CDR1 and CDR2 sequences are LGHDT and YNNKEL (reference sequence). This CDR3 region has 13 residues. Written as DNA, the CDR3 is TGTGCCGGCAGCCCATGGGGGCCCACTGAAGCTTTCTTT. It encodes CAGSPWGPTEAFF.

This clone counts as medium-sized. V is TRBV6-5 and J is TRBJ1-2, with 9 bases lining up with TRBD1. V lost 4 bases to trimming and J lost 8 bases; unmatched junction nucleotides: 20. This CDR3 comprises 18 residues. CDR1 and CDR2 from the germline V gene are MNHEY and SVGAGI. The CDR3: CASSFQRGRGQGMGGYTF. CDR3 DNA: TGTGCCAGCAGTTTCCAACGGGGGAGGGGACAGGGTATGGGCGGCTACACCTTC.